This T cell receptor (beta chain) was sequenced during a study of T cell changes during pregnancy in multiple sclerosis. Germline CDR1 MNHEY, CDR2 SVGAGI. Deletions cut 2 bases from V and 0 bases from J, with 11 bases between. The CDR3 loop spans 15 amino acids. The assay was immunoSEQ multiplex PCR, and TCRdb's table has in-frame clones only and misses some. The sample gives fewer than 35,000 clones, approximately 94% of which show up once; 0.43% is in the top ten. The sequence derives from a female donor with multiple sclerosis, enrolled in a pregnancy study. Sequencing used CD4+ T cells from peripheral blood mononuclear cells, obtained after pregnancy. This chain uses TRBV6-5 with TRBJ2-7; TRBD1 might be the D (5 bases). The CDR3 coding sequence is TGTGCCAGCAGTTACGACAGTTCCCACTCCTACGAGCAGTACTTC. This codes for CASSYDSSHSYEQYF.